This entry lists 30 T cell receptor beta chains sequenced from one sample in a study of cytomegalovirus exposure and HLA in healthy donors. Assay: immunoSEQ multiplex PCR; the TCRdb copy retains only in-frame clones and omits some. The table shows tens of thousands of clones, with almost 97% occurring only once. Sequencing used PBMCs. These receptors all stem from a woman between 18 and 29 years old in good health and CMV-seronegative.

J is TRBJ2-3 and V is TRBV18; 8 positions agree with TRBD1. V lost 0 bases to trimming and J lost 8 bases; unmatched junction nucleotides: 13. This CDR3 contains 17 residues. The germline V gene encodes CDR1 KGHSH and CDR2 LQKENI. In DNA, the CDR3 is TGTGCCAGCTCACCACCACCTGGCAGGGGGCCCTCACGTACGCAGTATTTT. Its protein is CASSPPPGRGPSRTQYF.

The gene calls are TRBV11-2 and TRBJ1-1; 10 bases line up with TRBD1. The CDR3 is made up of 13 amino acids. The germline V gene encodes CDR1 SGHAT and CDR2 FQNNGV. The V segment lost 6 bases and the J segment 7 bases; nucleotides outside the gene matches: 5. CDR3 loop: CASRGTGEDEAFF. As DNA, the CDR3 is TGTGCCAGCAGGGGGACAGGGGAGGATGAAGCTTTCTTT.

The genes are TRBV5-6 and TRBJ2-5; 12 bases match TRBD1. The CDR3 runs 15 residues. J lost 4 bases, V lost 3 bases, and 4 bases had no gene match. Germline lookup yields CDR1 SGHDT and CDR2 YYEEEE. DNA for the CDR3: TGTGCCAGCAGCTCGGGACAGGGGGCGCGAGAGACCCAGTACTTC. Protein product: CASSSGQGARETQYF.

The rearrangement uses TRBV6-5 and TRBJ2-1, with a tentative D call TRBD2 (5 bases). The V gene's germline CDR1 is MNHEY and CDR2 SVGAGI. The V end was cut by 6 bases, the J end by 6 bases, with 12 bases between. This CDR3 region has 13 residues. In nucleotides, the CDR3 is TGTGCCAGCAGACTACTAGTGGCCAATGAGCAGTTCTTC. As protein: CASRLLVANEQFF.

The chain recombines TRBV28 with TRBJ1-1, with D possibly being TRBD1 (5 bases). CDR1 and CDR2 from the germline V gene are MDHEN and SYDVKM. This CDR3 region has 13 residues. V was trimmed by 5 bases and J by 1 base, leaving 8 bases between them. CDR3 sequence: CASSLDRNTEAFF. The CDR3 DNA follows: TGTGCCAGCAGTCTAGACAGGAACACTGAAGCTTTCTTT.

The chain carries TRBV2 and TRBJ2-3, with 10 bases matching TRBD1. V was pared by 8 bases and J by 2 bases, with 7 bases of the junction left unmatched. Germline V gene data show CDR1 as SNHLY and CDR2 as FYNNEI. This CDR3 is 15 amino acids long. The CDR3 loop is CASVPGQGTTDTQYF. The DNA for the CDR3 is TGTGCCAGCGTCCCGGGACAGGGGACCACAGATACGCAGTATTTT.

The rearrangement uses TRBV7-2 and TRBJ1-2, with D perhaps TRBD1 (5 bases). Trimming took 1 base from V and 8 from J, leaving 20 bases between them. This CDR3 spans 16 amino acids. Germline V gives CDR1 SGHTA, CDR2 FQGNSA. The CDR3 nucleotides are TGTGCCAGCAGCTTAGTATCCCTTTGGAGATGGGGCGGCTACACCTTC. Its protein is CASSLVSLWRWGGYTF. The complete variable domain, with remaining parts taken from reference TRBV7-2 and TRBJ1-2, reads GAGVSQSPSNKVTEKGKDVELRCDPISGHTALYWYRQSLGQGLEFLIYFQGNSAPDKSGLPSDRFSAERTGGSVSTLTIQRTQQEDSAVYLCASSLVSLWRWGGYTFGSGTRLTVV.

This clone appeared once. The chain has TRBV29-1 and TRBJ2-1; 9 positions match TRBD1. J lost 1 base, V lost 7 bases, and 23 bases had no gene match. The CDR3 is 20 residues long. Germline loops: CDR1 SQVTM, CDR2 ANQGSEA. CDR3 loop: CSAATPRWTGVVVSYNEQFF. The CDR3 region has the DNA TGCAGCGCAGCAACACCCCGGTGGACAGGGGTGGTCGTTTCCTACAATGAGCAGTTCTTC.

The V call is TRBV7-2, the J call TRBJ1-2, with D possibly being TRBD1 (6 bases). Germline-derived CDR1 and CDR2 are SGHTA and FQGNSA. Deletions cut 0 bases from V and 5 bases from J, with 13 bases between. CDR3 length equals 15 residues. CDR3 sequence: CASSLAGAGAYGYTF. Here the CDR3 DNA reads TGTGCCAGCAGCTTAGCGGGGGCCGGAGCTTATGGCTACACCTTC.

V usage is TRBV14 and J usage is TRBJ1-1; 7 bases match TRBD1. The ends lost 2 bases at V and 4 bases at J; junction bases unmatched: 10. Germline CDR1 is SGHDN and CDR2 is FVKESK. The CDR3 has 16 residues. The CDR3 DNA follows: TGTGCCAGCAGCCAACCACGACCAGGGGGGTTCACTGAAGCTTTCTTT. Its translation: CASSQPRPGGFTEAFF.

The chain joins TRBV2 to TRBJ2-7; perhaps TRBD2 as D (6 bases). Germline CDR1 SNHLY, CDR2 FYNNEI. Trimming took off 7 bases at V and 2 bases at J, with 12 bases between the two ends. The CDR3 contains 13 residues. The CDR3 loop is CASTRETAYEQYF. The CDR3 bases are TGTGCCAGCACCCGGGAGACAGCCTACGAGCAGTACTTC.

The rearrangement joins TRBV28 to TRBJ2-5; 7 nucleotides line up with TRBD1. V was pared by 5 bases and J by 2 bases, with 11 bases of the junction left unmatched. Per germline, CDR1 MDHEN and CDR2 SYDVKM. The CDR3 runs 16 residues. The CDR3: CASSPYPTGPQETQYF. CDR3 in DNA: TGTGCCAGCAGTCCCTACCCGACAGGGCCTCAAGAGACCCAGTACTTC.

The chain recombines TRBV28 with TRBJ1-2; the match to TRBD1 covers 12 bases. This CDR3 contains 15 residues. The ends lost 6 bases at V and 7 bases at J; junction bases unmatched: 9. The germline gives CDR1 MDHEN, CDR2 SYDVKM. In nucleotides, the CDR3 is TGTGCCAGCAGCATAGGGGGACAGGGGGCGCGTGGCTACACCTTC. This codes for CASSIGGQGARGYTF.

The CDR3 region is CASSFPPIAGGYHTQYF. For the CDR3, the DNA is TGTGCCAGCAGCTTTCCCCCGATAGCGGGAGGTTATCATACGCAGTATTTT. The V call is TRBV7-9, the J call TRBJ2-3; 10 bases align to TRBD2. CDR3 length equals 17 residues. The germline CDR1 and CDR2 sequences are SEHNR and FQNEAQ (reference sequence). V trimming: 3 bases; J trimming: 7 bases; junction bases outside the gene matches: 13. The full variable domain, its missing parts supplied by reference TRBV7-9 and TRBJ2-3, is DTGVSQNPRHKITKRGQNVTFRCDPISEHNRLYWYRQTLGQGPEFLTYFQNEAQLEKSRLLSDRFSAERPKGSFSTLEIQRTEQGDSAMYLCASSFPPIAGGYHTQYFGPGTRLTVL.

CDR3 sequence reads: CASRAGGPYEQYF. As DNA, the CDR3 is TGTGCCAGCAGAGCAGGGGGCCCCTACGAGCAGTACTTC. The rearrangement joins TRBV6-1 to TRBJ2-7; 8 positions match TRBD1. CDR3 length: 13 amino acids. The V and J ends lost 6 bases and 2 bases, in that order; junction bases with no gene match: 3. Germline CDR1 reads MNHNS; CDR2 reads SASEGT.

J is TRBJ1-3 and V is TRBV28; TRBD1 matches at 9 bases. V was clipped by 6 bases and J by 2 bases; unmatched bases: 2. Germline V gene lookup returns CDR1 MDHEN and CDR2 SYDVKM. This CDR3 is built from 14 residues. The CDR3 nucleotides are TGTGCCAGCAGCAGGACAGGGGCTGGAAACACCATATATTTT. It encodes CASSRTGAGNTIYF.

This clone occurred once. The chain recombines TRBV28 with TRBJ2-5; TRBD1 might be the D (5 bases). V shed 6 bases and J shed 7 bases, with 15 bases lying between them. The germline gives CDR1 MDHEN, CDR2 SYDVKM. The CDR3 extends over 13 amino acids. The CDR3 DNA follows: TGTGCCAGCAGGACGACTGGAAGGGGGACCCAGTACTTC. Translation gives CASRTTGRGTQYF.

CDR3 in amino acids: CASSRKPTGPQETQYF. CDR3 coding DNA: TGTGCCAGCAGTCGGAAACCGACAGGCCCTCAAGAGACCCAGTACTTC. The chain carries TRBV27 and TRBJ2-5; tentatively, D is TRBD1 (6 bases). In germline, CDR1 is MNHEY, CDR2 SMNVEV (reference sequence). The CDR3 contains 16 residues. Trimming took 5 bases from V and 2 from J, leaving 18 bases between them.

The chain is built from TRBV5-1 and TRBJ1-1; TRBD1 might be the D (5 bases). The CDR3 is 14 residues long. V lost 0 bases and J 1 base, leaving 7 bases between the germline ends. Germline CDR1 SGHRS, CDR2 YFSETQ. The CDR3 protein is CASSLEGPNTEAFF. The CDR3 DNA reads TGCGCCAGCAGCTTGGAGGGGCCGAACACTGAAGCTTTCTTT.

V usage is TRBV27 and J usage is TRBJ1-1; possible D gene TRBD1, 5 bases. The CDR3 extends over 16 amino acids. The V end lost 6 bases, the J end lost 4 bases, and 21 bases lay between the germline ends. The germline V gene has CDR1 MNHEY and CDR2 SMNVEV (reference sequence). The CDR3 spells CASSTSRGERGTEAFF. DNA of the CDR3: TGTGCCAGCAGCACTTCCCGGGGGGAGCGGGGCACTGAAGCTTTCTTT.

The chain links TRBV18 to TRBJ2-5; 8 bases match TRBD1. The ends lost 5 bases at V and 1 base at J; junction bases unmatched: 0. The CDR3 extends over 13 amino acids. Germline V lookup: CDR1 KGHSH, CDR2 LQKENI. The CDR3, as DNA: TGTGCCAGCTCAGGGACAGGCCAAGAGACCCAGTACTTC. This translates into CASSGTGQETQYF.

This clone was recorded only once. CDR3 coding DNA: TGTGCCAGCAGTGGGACAGGGCCAGATACGCAGTATTTT. Translation: CASSGTGPDTQYF. This rearrangement joins TRBV28 to TRBJ2-3; 9 nucleotides match TRBD1. The CDR3 contains 13 residues. Losses at the gene ends were 5 bases for V and 4 bases for J; bases not matched to a gene: 1. Per the germline V gene, CDR1 is MDHEN and CDR2 is SYDVKM.

The genes are TRBV5-1 and TRBJ1-2; 10 positions agree with TRBD1. Germline values: CDR1 SGHRS, CDR2 YFSETQ. This CDR3 is built from 14 residues. V lost 4 bases, J lost 2 bases, and 2 bases stayed unmatched. The CDR3 sequence is CASSPGQGNYGYTF. The CDR3 DNA sequence: TGCGCCAGCAGCCCGGGACAGGGGAACTATGGCTACACCTTC.

This rearrangement joins TRBV5-1 to TRBJ2-7; 8 positions agree with TRBD1. The germline CDR1 and CDR2 sequences are SGHRS and YFSETQ. Losses at the gene ends were 0 bases for V and 6 bases for J; bases not matched to a gene: 5. The CDR3 is made up of 14 amino acids. CDR3 sequence reads: CASSLGTGLSEQYF. The CDR3 nucleotides are TGCGCCAGCAGCTTGGGGACAGGGTTGAGCGAGCAGTACTTC. Using reference TRBV5-1 and TRBJ2-7 for the parts outside the CDR3, the full variable domain is KAGVTQTPRYLIKTRGQQVTLSCSPISGHRSVSWYQQTPGQGLQFLFEYFSETQRNKGNFPGRFSGRQFSNSRSEMNVSTLELGDSALYLCASSLGTGLSEQYFGPGTRLTVT.

This clone was seen only once. CDR3 sequence (DNA): TGTGCCAGCAGTTACGGGGGCCGTGGGGAAGCTTTCTTT. Residues: CASSYGGRGEAFF. The rearrangement uses TRBV6-5 and TRBJ1-1; weak D call: TRBD1 (6 bases). Trimming took off 2 bases at V and 8 bases at J, with 12 bases between the two ends. Germline CDR1 and CDR2: MNHEY and SVGAGI. The CDR3 extends over 13 amino acids.

The chain uses TRBV19 and TRBJ2-5, with D perhaps matching TRBD1 (6 bases). This CDR3 is built from 14 residues. The V gene's germline CDR1 is LNHDA and CDR2 SQIVND (reference sequence). The V and J ends lost 6 bases and 2 bases respectively, with 13 bases between them. CDR3 sequence reads: CASSPDSVQETQYF. The CDR3 DNA follows: TGTGCCAGTAGCCCGGACAGCGTACAAGAGACCCAGTACTTC.

The rearrangement joins TRBV18 to TRBJ2-7; 9 bases fit TRBD2. Looked up from germline, CDR1 is KGHSH and CDR2 is LQKENI. The CDR3 has 15 residues. After removal of 0 bases from V and 5 bases from J, the junction contained 5 bases not matched to a gene. For the CDR3, the DNA is TGTGCCAGCTCACCACCGGGACTAGCCTGGGACGAGCAGTACTTC. Translating gives CASSPPGLAWDEQYF.

This CDR3 reads CATRIGVGRYEQYF. For the CDR3, the DNA is TGTGCCACCCGAATAGGGGTGGGGCGCTACGAGCAGTACTTC. This chain connects TRBV28 to TRBJ2-7; a possible D gene is TRBD1 (5 bases). The CDR3 extends over 14 amino acids. With 10 bases removed from V and 3 bases from J, the gap between germline ends came to 19 bases. The V gene's germline CDR1 is MDHEN and CDR2 SYDVKM.

The chain carries TRBV12-5 and TRBJ1-3, with no clear D. Looked up from germline, CDR1 is LGHNT and CDR2 is FRNRAP. Trimming stripped 0 bases from V and 0 bases from J, with 15 bases between. This CDR3 region has 18 residues. The CDR3 region is CASGLVLGTSTSGNTIYF. CDR3 nucleotides: TGTGCTAGTGGTTTGGTACTGGGCACATCGACCTCTGGAAACACCATATATTTT.

This clone has a single count. The gene calls are TRBV5-6 and TRBJ1-2, with 9 bases fitting TRBD1. With 0 bases clipped from V and 5 bases from J, the junction kept 8 bases outside the gene matches. The CDR3 length is 16 residues. Germline V gene sequence: CDR1 SGHDT, CDR2 YYEEEE. CDR3 residues: CASSLGRDRDLYGYTF. DNA for the CDR3: TGTGCCAGCAGCTTGGGGCGGGACAGGGACCTATATGGCTACACCTTC.